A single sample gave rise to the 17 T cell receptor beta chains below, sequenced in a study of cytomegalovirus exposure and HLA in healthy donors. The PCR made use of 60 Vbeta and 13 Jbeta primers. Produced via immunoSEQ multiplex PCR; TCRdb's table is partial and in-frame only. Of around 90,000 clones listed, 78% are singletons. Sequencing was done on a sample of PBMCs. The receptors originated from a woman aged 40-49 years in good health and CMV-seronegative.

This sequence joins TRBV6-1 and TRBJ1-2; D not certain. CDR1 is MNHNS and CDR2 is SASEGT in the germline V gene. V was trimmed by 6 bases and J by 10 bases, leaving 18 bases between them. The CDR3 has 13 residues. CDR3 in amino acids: CASSLGFYGYYTF. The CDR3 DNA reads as TGTGCCAGCAGCCTCGGTTTTTACGGGTACTACACCTTC.

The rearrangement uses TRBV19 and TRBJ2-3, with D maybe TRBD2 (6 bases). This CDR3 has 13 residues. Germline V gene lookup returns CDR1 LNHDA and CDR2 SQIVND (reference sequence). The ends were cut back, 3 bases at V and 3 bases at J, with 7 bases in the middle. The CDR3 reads CASSMGLTDTQYF. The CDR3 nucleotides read TGTGCCAGTAGTATGGGACTTACAGATACGCAGTATTTT.

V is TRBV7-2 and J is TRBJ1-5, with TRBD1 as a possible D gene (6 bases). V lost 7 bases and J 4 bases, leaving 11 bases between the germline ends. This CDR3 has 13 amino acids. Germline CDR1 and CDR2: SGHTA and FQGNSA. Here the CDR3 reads CASTKGGNQPQHF. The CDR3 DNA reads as TGTGCCAGCACCAAAGGGGGTAATCAGCCCCAGCATTTT.

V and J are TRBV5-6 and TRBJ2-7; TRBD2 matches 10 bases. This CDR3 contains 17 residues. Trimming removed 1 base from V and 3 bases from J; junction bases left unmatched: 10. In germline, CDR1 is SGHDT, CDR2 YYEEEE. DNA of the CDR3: TGTGCCAGCAGCTTGAGGCGGGCAAGACTAGCGGGCTACGAGCAGTACTTC. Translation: CASSLRRARLAGYEQYF.

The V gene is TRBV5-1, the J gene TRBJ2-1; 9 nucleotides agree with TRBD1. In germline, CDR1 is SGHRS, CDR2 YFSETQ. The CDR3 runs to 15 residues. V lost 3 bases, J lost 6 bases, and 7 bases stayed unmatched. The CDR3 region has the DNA TGCGCCAGCAGCTGGCCGGGACAGGGAGTCAATGAGCAGTTCTTC. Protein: CASSWPGQGVNEQFF.

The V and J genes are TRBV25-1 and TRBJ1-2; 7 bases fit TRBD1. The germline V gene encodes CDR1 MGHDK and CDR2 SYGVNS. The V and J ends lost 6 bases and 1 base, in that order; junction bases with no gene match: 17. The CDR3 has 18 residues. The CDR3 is CASSPRFSRGRFNYGYTF. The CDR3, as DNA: TGTGCCAGCAGCCCCAGATTCTCCAGGGGGAGGTTTAACTATGGCTACACCTTC.

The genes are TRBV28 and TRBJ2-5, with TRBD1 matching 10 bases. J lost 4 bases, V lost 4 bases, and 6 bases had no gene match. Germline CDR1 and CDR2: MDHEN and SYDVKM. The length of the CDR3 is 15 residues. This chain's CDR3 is CASSWDRGVGETQYF. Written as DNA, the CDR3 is TGTGCCAGCAGTTGGGACAGGGGAGTGGGAGAGACCCAGTACTTC.

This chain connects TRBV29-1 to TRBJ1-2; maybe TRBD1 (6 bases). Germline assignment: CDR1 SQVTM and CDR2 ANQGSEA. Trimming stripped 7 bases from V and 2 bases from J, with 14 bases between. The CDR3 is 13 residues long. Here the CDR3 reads CSGGTSQNYGYTF. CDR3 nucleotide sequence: TGCAGCGGGGGGACATCTCAAAACTATGGCTACACCTTC.

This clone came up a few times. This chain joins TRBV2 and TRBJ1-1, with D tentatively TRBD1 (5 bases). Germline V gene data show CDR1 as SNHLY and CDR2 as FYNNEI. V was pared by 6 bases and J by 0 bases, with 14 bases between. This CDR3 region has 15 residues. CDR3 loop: CASSPMGLMNTEAFF. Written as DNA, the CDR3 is TGTGCCAGCAGCCCCATGGGACTGATGAACACTGAAGCTTTCTTT.

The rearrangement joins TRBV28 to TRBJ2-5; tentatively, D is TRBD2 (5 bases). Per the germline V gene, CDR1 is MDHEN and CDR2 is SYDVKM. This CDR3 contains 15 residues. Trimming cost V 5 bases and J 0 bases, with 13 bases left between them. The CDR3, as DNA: TGTGCCAGCAGTAATCAGAGGAGGTACCAAGAGACCCAGTACTTC. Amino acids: CASSNQRRYQETQYF.

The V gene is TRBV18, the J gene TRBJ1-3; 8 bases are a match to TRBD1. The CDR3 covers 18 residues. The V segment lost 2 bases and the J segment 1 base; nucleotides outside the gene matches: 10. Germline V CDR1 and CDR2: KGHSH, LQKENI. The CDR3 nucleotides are TGTGCCAGCTCACCATTACCGGGACAGGTGGTATCTGGAAACACCATATATTTT. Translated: CASSPLPGQVVSGNTIYF.

The CDR3 coding sequence is TGTGCCAGCCAGCGGGAGGGCTCCTACGAGCAGTACTTC. Protein: CASQREGSYEQYF. The chain combines TRBV28 with TRBJ2-7; the match to TRBD2 covers 10 bases. From germline, CDR1 is MDHEN and CDR2 SYDVKM. Trimming at V came to 8 bases and at J to 0 bases, leaving 1 base not matched to a gene. The CDR3 loop spans 13 amino acids.

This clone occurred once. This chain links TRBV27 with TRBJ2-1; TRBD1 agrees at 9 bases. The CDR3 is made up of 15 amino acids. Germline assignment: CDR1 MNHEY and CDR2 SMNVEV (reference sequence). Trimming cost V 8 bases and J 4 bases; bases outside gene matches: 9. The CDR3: CASLLRGQGYNEQFF. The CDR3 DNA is TGTGCCAGCCTCCTCCGGGGACAGGGTTACAATGAGCAGTTCTTC.

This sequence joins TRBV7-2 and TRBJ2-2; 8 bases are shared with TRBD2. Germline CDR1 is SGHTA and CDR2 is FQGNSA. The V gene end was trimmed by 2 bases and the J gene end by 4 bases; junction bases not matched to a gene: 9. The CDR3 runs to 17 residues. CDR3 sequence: CASSLRTTSGITGELFF. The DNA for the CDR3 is TGTGCCAGCAGCTTAAGAACAACTAGCGGAATCACCGGGGAGCTGTTTTTT.

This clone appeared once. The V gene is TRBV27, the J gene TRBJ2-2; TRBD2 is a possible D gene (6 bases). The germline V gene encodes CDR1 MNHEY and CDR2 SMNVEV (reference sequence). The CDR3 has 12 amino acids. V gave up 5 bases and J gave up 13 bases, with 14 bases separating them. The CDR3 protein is CASSTTTGRLFF. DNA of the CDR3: TGTGCCAGCAGTACCACGACCGGGAGGCTGTTTTTT.

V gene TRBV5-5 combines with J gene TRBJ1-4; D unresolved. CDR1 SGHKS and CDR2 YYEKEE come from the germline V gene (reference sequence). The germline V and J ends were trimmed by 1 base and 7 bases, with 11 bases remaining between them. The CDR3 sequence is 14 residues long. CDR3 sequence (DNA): TGTGCCAGCAGCTTGAATGGGCGCCCTGAAAAACTGTTTTTT. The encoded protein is CASSLNGRPEKLFF.

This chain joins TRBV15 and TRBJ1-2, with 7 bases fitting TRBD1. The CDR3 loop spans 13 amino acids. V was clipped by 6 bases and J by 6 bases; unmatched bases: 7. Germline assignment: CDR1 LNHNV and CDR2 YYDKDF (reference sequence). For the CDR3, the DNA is TGTGCCACCAGACCGACAGGGAGAAATGGCTACACCTTC. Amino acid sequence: CATRPTGRNGYTF.